This T cell receptor (beta chain) was found in a study of cytomegalovirus exposure and HLA in healthy donors (dated by TCRdb to the late 2010s). Notes on the research overall: According to a later analysis, one platform produced both the 120 validation repertoires and the 730 or so repertoires of the first cohort. To predict cytomegalovirus infection status, the study brought together high-throughput TCR immunosequencing, statistical association of individual TCRs with disease status, and machine learning. The study aimed to test whether cataloging public T cell receptors could reveal signatures of past pathogen exposure. In addition to the first cohort of around 670 subjects, a separate validation cohort of 120 different subjects was used.

Overall results and qualifications from the work: All 120 or so repertoires were used to score co-occurrence in the validation cohort in a later analysis, because that analysis had no HLA typing for the cohort. In a later analysis, TCRs clustered in the first cohort were found to also tend to co-occur in the roughly 130 validation repertoires, with 85% to 95% of cluster scores above 0. While some public TCRs were present in many individuals, most TCR sequences turned up only very rarely across donors. Three of the identified cytomegalovirus-associated TCR beta chains were confirmed in vitro to be specific for cytomegalovirus antigens. The classifier was reported to diagnose cytomegalovirus status with high specificity and sensitivity in both the original cohort and the validation cohort. According to the authors, the approach could potentially be generalized to other disease states and immunological phenotypes. In the study, some 160 TCR beta chains were listed as associated with cytomegalovirus.

V lost 4 bases and J lost 9 bases, and the count of bases not matched to a germline gene is 6. The CDR3, cysteine through phenylalanine, is 14 amino acids long. Only CDR3 DNA remains: 42 bases, in frame from the first base. The germline V gene encodes CDR1 SGHAT and CDR2 FQNNGV. To prepare the library, the immunoSEQ multiplex PCR assay was applied. The published analysis was carried out like this. A statistical classification framework was developed to diagnose cytomegalovirus status using the catalog of TCR beta chain sequences. TCRdb carries this immuneACCESS record with in-frame sequences only. Its versions omit some clonotypes, under half of them owing to an unresolved V gene in the studies checked, with the rest unexplained. V and J calls and clone size are as listed in that table; D and trimming were resolved from the DNA. The sample data list about 110,000 clones, and approximately 85% of these were observed just once. The ten largest clones capture approximately 2.9% of the sample.

The donors belonged to the validation cohort of about 110 subjects, which was separate from the roughly 700-subject first cohort. About this clone itself: This receptor's antigen is unknown. No base qualities exist here, and no much larger clone lies one base off it.

The sequence is built from TRBV11-2 and TRBJ1-6; the central 7 bases match TRBD1. This clonotype was obtained from a woman under 30 in good health and CMV-seronegative. The sequenced material came from PBMCs. At the DNA level, the sequence is TGTGCCAGCAGCTCCCTACAGGGGACTTCACCCCTCCACTTT. Translated, this is CASSSLQGTSPLHF.